Listed below are T cell receptor beta chains from one sample, sequenced in a study of monozygotic twins with inflammatory bowel disease. TCRdb re-called the 5' RACE reads and shows each CDR3 protein once, DNA omitted. This sample's table reports more than 300,000 distinct CDR3 sequences. Sequencing was done on a sample of blood. The receptor source for this set is a human donor with ulcerative colitis or Crohn's disease, or a healthy co-twin of an affected twin (not recorded which). Both conserved end residues are part of each CDR3.

TRBV7-3	TRBJ2-7	CASSLRAGTEQYF
TRBV18	TRBJ2-1	CASSALPPRASSYNEQFF
TRBV25-1	TRBJ2-1	CASSVTGVKNEQFF
TRBV28	TRBJ2-1	CASSLVLTSYNEQFF
TRBV12-3/TRBV12-4	TRBJ2-5	CASTGRRLAGEVTQYF
TRBV7-2	TRBJ1-5	CASSLTGSRSNQPQHF
TRBV4-3	TRBJ1-4	CASSQAPGTSNEKLFF
TRBV12-3/TRBV12-4	TRBJ1-5	CASSLIGGGGQPQHF
TRBV29-1	TRBJ2-7	CSVVGMRRVRNAYEQYF
TRBV19	TRBJ2-4	CASSIQGDAKNIQYF